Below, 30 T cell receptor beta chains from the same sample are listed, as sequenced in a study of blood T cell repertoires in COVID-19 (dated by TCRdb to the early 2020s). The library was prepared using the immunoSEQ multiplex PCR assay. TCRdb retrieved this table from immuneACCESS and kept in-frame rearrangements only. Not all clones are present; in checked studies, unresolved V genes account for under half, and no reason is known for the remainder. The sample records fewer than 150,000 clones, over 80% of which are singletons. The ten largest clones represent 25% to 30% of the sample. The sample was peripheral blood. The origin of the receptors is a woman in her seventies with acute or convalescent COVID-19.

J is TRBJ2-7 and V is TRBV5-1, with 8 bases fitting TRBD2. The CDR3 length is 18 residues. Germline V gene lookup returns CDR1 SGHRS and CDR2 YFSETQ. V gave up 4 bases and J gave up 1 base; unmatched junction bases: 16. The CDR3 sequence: CASSLMTSRGLGSYEQYF. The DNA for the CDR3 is TGCGCCAGCAGCCTAATGACTAGCAGGGGACTAGGATCCTACGAGCAGTACTTC.

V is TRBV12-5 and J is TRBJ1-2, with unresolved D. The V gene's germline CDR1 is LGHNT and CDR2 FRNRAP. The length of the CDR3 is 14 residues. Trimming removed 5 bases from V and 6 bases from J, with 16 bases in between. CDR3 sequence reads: CASGAVGSQNGYTF. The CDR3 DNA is TGTGCTAGTGGTGCCGTGGGCAGTCAAAATGGCTACACCTTC. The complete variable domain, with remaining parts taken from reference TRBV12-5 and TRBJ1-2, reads DARVTQTPRHKVTEMGQEVTMRCQPILGHNTVFWYRQTMMQGLELLAYFRNRAPLDDSGMPKDRFSAEMPDATLATLKIQPSEPRDSAVYFCASGAVGSQNGYTFGSGTRLTVV.

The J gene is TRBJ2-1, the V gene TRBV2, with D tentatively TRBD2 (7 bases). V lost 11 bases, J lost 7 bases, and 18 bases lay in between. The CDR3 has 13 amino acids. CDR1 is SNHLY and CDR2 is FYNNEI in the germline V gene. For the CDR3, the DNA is TGTGCCTGGGCAATGCGGGGGCCTAATGAGCAGTTCTTC. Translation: CAWAMRGPNEQFF.

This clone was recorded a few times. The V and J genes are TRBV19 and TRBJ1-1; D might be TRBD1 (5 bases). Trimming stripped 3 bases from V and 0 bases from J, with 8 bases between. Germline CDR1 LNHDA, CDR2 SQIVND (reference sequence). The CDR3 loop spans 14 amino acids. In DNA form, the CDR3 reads TGTGCCAGTAGTATGCGGGGGGTGAACACTGAAGCTTTCTTT. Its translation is CASSMRGVNTEAFF.

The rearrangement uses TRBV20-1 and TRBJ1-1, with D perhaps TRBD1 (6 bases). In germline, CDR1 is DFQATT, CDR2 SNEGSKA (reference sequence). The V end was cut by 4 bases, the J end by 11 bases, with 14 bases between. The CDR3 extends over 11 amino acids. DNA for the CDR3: TGCAGTGCTACCCGGTGGGGGCTGGCTTTCTTT. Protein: CSATRWGLAFF.

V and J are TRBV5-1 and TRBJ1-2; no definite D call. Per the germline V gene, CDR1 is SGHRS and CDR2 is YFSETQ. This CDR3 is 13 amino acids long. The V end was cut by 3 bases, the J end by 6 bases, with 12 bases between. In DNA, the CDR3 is TGCGCCAGCAGCTCCAACTCGGGAGATGGCTACACCTTC. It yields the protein CASSSNSGDGYTF.

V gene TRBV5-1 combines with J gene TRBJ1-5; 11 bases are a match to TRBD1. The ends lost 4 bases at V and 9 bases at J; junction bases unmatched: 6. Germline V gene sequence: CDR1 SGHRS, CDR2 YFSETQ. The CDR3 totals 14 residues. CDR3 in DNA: TGCGCCAGCAGCCCAGGACAGGGGGCTGTGCCCCAGCATTTT. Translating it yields CASSPGQGAVPQHF.

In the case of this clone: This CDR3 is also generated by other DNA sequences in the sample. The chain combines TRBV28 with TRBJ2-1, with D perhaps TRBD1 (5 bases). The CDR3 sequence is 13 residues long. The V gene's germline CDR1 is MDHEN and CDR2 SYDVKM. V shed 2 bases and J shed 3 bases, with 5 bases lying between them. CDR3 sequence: CASSLDSYNEQFF. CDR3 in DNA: TGTGCCAGCAGTTTAGACAGCTACAATGAGCAGTTCTTC.

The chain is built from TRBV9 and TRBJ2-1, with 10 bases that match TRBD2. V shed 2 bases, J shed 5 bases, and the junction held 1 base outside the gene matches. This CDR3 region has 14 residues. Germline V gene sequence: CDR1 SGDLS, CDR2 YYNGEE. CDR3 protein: CASSVSGGNNEQFF. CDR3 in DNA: TGTGCCAGCAGCGTTAGCGGGGGGAACAATGAGCAGTTCTTC.

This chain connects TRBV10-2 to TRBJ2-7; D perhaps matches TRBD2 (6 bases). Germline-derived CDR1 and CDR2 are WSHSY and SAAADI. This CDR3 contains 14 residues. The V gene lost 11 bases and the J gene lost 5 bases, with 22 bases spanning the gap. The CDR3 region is CACSGTPRHDEQYF. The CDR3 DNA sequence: TGCGCCTGCTCTGGGACTCCTAGACACGACGAGCAGTACTTC.

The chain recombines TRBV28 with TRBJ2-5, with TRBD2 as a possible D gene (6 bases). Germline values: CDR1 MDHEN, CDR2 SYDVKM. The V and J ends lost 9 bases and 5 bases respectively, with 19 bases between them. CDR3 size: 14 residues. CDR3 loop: CASLGGTLRETQYF. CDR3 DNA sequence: TGTGCCAGTTTGGGGGGAACCCTCCGGGAGACCCAGTACTTC.

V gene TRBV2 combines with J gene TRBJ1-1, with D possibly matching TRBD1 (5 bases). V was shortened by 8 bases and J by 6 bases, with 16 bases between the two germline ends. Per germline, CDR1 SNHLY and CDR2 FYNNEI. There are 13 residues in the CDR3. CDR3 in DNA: TGTGCCAGCCGGGACTCCGAGGTTTCTGAAGCTTTCTTT. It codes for CASRDSEVSEAFF.

The DNA of the CDR3 is TGTGCCTGGAGTCGGAGCGGCTCTGGAAACACCATATATTTT. Translated: CAWSRSGSGNTIYF. The chain is built from TRBV30 and TRBJ1-3; D is unclear. The CDR3 is 14 residues long. CDR1 is GTSNPN and CDR2 is SVGIG in the germline V gene (reference sequence). Trimming shortened V by 2 bases and J by 0 bases, and 8 bases separated the two germline ends.

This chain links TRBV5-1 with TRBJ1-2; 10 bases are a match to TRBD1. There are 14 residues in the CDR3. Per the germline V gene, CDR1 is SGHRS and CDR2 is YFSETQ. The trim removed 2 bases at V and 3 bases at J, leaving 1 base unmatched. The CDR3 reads CASSFGQGDYGYTF. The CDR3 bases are TGCGCCAGCAGCTTCGGACAGGGGGACTATGGCTACACCTTC.

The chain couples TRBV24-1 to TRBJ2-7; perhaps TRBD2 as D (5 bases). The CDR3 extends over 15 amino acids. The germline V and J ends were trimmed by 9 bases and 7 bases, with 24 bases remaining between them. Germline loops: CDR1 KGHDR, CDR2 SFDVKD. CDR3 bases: TGTGCCACCTCCGCTCATAACACGGGAATTGAGGAGCAGTACTTC. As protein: CATSAHNTGIEEQYF.

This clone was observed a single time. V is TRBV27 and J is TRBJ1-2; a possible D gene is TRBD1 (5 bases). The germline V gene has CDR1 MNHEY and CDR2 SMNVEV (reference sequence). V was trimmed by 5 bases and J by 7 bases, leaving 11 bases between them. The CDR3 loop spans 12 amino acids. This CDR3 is CASSGGGLGYTF. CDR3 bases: TGTGCCAGCAGTGGGGGAGGACTTGGCTACACCTTC.

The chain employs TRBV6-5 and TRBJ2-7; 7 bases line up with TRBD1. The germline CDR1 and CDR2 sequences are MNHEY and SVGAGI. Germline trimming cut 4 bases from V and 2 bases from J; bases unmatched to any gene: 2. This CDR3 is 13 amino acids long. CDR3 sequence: CASSWDSTYEQYF. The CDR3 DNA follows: TGTGCCAGCAGTTGGGACAGCACCTACGAGCAGTACTTC.

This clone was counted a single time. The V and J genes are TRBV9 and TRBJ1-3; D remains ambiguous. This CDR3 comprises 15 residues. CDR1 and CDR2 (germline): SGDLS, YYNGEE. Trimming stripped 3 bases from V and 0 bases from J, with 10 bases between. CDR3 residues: CASSGTPDSGNTIYF. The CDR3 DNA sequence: TGTGCCAGCAGCGGAACACCCGACTCTGGAAACACCATATATTTT.

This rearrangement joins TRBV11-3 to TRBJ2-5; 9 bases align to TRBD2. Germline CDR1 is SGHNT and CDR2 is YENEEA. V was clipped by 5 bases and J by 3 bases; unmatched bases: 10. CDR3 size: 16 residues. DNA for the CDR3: TGTGCCAGCAGCCGAGGACTAGCGAAAACTAAAGAGACCCAGTACTTC. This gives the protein CASSRGLAKTKETQYF.

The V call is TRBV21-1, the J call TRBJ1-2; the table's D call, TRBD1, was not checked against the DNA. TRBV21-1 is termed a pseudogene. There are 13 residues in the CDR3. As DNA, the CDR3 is TGTGCCAGCAGCACCCAGGACAGCCCTGGCTACACCTTC. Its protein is CASSTQDSPGYTF.

Written as DNA, the CDR3 is TGCGCCAGCAACTCAGGGGGCGAACTGATCACTGAAGCTTTCTTT. Protein sequence: CASNSGGELITEAFF. The chain joins TRBV10-1 to TRBJ1-1; TRBD1 matches 8 bases. CDR1 is WNHNN and CDR2 is SYGVQD in the germline V gene (reference sequence). V dropped 7 bases and J dropped 4; count of bases not matched to a gene: 11. This CDR3 has 15 residues.

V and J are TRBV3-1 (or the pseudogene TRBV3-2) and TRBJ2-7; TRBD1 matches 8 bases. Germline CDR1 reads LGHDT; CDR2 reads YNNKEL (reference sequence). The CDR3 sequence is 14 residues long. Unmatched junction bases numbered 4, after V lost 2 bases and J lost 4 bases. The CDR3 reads CASSQPGQEYEQYF. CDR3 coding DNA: TGTGCCAGCAGCCAACCGGGACAGGAGTACGAGCAGTACTTC.

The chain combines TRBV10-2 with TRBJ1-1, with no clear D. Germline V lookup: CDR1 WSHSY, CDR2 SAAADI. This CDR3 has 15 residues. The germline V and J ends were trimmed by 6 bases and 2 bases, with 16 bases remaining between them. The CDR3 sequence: CASSPPGGINTEAFF. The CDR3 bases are TGCGCCAGCAGCCCTCCCGGAGGGATAAACACTGAAGCTTTCTTT.

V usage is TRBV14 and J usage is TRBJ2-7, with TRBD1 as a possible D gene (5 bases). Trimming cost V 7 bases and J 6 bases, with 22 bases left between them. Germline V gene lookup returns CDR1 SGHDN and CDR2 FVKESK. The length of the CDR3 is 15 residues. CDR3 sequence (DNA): TGTGCCAGCACCCCCCGGCTCGAAACAGGATCCGAGCAGTACTTC. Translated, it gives CASTPRLETGSEQYF.

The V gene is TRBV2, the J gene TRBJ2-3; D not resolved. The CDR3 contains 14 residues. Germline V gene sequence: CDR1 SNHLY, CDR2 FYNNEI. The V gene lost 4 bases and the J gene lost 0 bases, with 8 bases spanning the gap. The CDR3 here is CASSAGTSTDTQYF. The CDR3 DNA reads TGTGCCAGCAGTGCGGGTACTAGCACAGATACGCAGTATTTT.

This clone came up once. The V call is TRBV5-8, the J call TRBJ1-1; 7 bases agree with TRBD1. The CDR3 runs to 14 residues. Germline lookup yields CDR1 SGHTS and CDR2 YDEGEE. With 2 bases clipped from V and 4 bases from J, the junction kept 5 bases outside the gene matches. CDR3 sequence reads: CASSLGGGSTEAFF. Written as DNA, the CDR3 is TGTGCCAGCAGCTTAGGAGGGGGCTCCACTGAAGCTTTCTTT.

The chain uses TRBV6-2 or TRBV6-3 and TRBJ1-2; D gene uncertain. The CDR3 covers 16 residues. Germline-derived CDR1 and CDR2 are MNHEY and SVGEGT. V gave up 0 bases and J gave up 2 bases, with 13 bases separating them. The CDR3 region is CASSYSSERLNYGYTF. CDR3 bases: TGTGCCAGCAGTTACTCTTCAGAAAGATTAAACTATGGCTACACCTTC.

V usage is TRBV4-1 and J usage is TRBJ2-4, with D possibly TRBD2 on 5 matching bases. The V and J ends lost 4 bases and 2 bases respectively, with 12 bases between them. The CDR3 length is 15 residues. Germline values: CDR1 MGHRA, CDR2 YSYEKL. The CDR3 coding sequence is TGCGCCAGCAGCCCGGGTGGGGAGCCCAAAAACATTCAGTACTTC. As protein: CASSPGGEPKNIQYF.

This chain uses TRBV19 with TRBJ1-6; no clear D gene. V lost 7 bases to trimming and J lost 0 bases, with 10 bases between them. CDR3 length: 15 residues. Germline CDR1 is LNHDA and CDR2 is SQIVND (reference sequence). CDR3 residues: CASNAQSSYNSPLHF. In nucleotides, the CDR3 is TGTGCCAGTAACGCACAGAGCTCCTATAATTCACCCCTCCACTTT.

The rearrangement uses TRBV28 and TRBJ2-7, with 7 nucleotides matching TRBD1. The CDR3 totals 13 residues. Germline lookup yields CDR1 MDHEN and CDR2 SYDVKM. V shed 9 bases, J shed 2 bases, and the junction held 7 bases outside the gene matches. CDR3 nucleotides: TGTGCCAGTACCCGGGACAGTCCCTACGAGCAGTACTTC. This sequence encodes CASTRDSPYEQYF.